The source of this TCR beta chain is a study of vaccination effects on CD4 cells after COVID-19. The wider study: Each participant was given two doses of one vaccine (BNT162b2 or mRNA-1273). Study findings and constraints: Few convalescent patients were studied, and early post-infection samples were lacking. In the late period after vaccination, infection- and vaccine-induced clones contracted markedly.

Using viral peptide pools, the ViraFEST assay grew out antigen-specific CD4+ T cells prior to sequencing. Subsequent to a culture period of roughly 11 days, CD4+ T cells were isolated. Testing of the vaccine recipients showed negative nucleocapsid antibodies and no prior SARS-CoV-2 infection. Days 3 and 7 saw half the medium replaced with IL-2 medium. CDR1 KGHSH and CDR2 LQKENI come from the germline V gene. There are 15 residues in the CDR3. The J segment lost 2 bases and the V segment lost 8 bases, leaving 11 bases of the junction unmatched. Profiled with immunoSEQ multiplex PCR; TCRdb holds only in-frame clones, not every one. The sample has about 68,000 clones, under 90% seen once. About this clone itself: Its target is unknown.

The receptor's source is a human donor who received a COVID-19 vaccine. The sequenced sample was CD4+ T cells from PBMCs cultured with SARS-CoV-2 spike peptides, obtained before COVID-19 vaccination. The V gene is TRBV18, the J gene TRBJ1-2; 7 bases map to TRBD1. As DNA, the CDR3 is TGTGCCAGCGCAACGACAGGGACCAACAACTATGGCTACACCTTC. It translates to CASATTGTNNYGYTF.